This T cell receptor (beta chain) was captured in a study of shared clonotypes between healthy human individuals. Trimming stripped 7 bases from V and 3 bases from J, with 15 bases between. Germline assignment: CDR1 MRHNA and CDR2 SNTAGT. This CDR3 is 15 amino acids long. TCRdb keeps only in-frame clones here, not all; method: immunoSEQ multiplex PCR. Altogether a few million clones are present, around nine tenths being singletons, with the ten largest covering around 0.14%. Specimen: naive CD4+ T cells sorted from blood. The subset: CD45RA+ positively selected. The chain has TRBV6-4 and TRBJ1-4, with a possible D match to TRBD1 (5 bases). The receptor was isolated from a man between 18 and 35 years old in good health. The CDR3 protein is CASKNQGSPNEKLFF. Written as DNA, the CDR3 is TGTGCCAGCAAGAACCAGGGTTCACCTAATGAAAAACTGTTTTTT.